This TCR beta chain was captured by sequencing in a study of T cells after posttransplantation cyclophosphamide (dated by TCRdb to the mid-2010s). For context, the study as a whole: The study tracked T cell repertoire reconstitution by TRB sequencing after myeloablative bone marrow transplantation using posttransplantation cyclophosphamide as GVHD prophylaxis. Samples from under 40 PTCy-treated patients and 16 related bone marrow donors of those patients were subjected to antigen receptor sequencing. TRB sequencing was performed on blood from all 35 or so PTCy patients with 1-year posttransplant specimens. In 3 patients, TRB sequencing was also performed on up to roughly 3 more blood samples taken 2 to 5.2 years after transplant, and in a handful of patients, pretransplant blood was also TRB-sequenced. Because TRA and TRB clonality correlated tightly in about ten samples, the subsequent TCR analyses were limited to TRB only. Public TRB sequences were compared against a database of over 3,500 sequences linked to responses to pathogens, tumor antigens, self-antigens and alloantigens. The investigation overall reported the following: The TRB repertoires of T cells infiltrating skin or GI tract showed only limited overlap with the TRB repertoires of T cells in blood. Across the 35 to 55 patients, TRB clonality was highly associated with recipient CMV seropositivity and CMV reactivation, and diversity with PTCy was similar to that in the CNI/methotrexate controls. Donor-recipient similarity was low at 1-2 months but rose over the first year, and later blood repertoires were often dominated by donor CD8+ memory clones.

Points on this clone: This receptor's antigen is unknown. No clone much larger than this one lies a single base away; base qualities are absent.

The control group consisted of ten to eleven patients who received myeloablative marrow transplants with methotrexate plus a calcineurin inhibitor and who were sampled 1 year after transplant. Peripheral blood and bone marrow mononuclear cells were isolated by Ficoll-Hypaque density centrifugation and were cryopreserved. TRB sequencing was run on genomic DNA with either the immunoSEQ assay at survey resolution or the hsTCRB kit. The original pipeline was this. The immunoSEQ software handled the initial read processing, while the LymphoSeq R package was used for the repertoire analyses. Clonality was computed as 1 minus normalized Shannon entropy, and a Gini coefficient was also calculated for each TRB dataset. Phenotypes of unsorted samples were inferred by mapping TRB sequences from sorted subsets of the recipient or donor onto unsorted samples of the same recipient. TCRdb provides this immuneACCESS table in a form limited to in-frame rearrangements. Some clones are lacking; in checked studies, under half of them reflect an unresolved V gene, and why the rest are absent is not known. V, J and clone size are taken as reported in that table, and D and trimming were inferred from the DNA itself. The sample has some 15,000 clones on record, 65% to 85% of them singletons. About 2.8% of the sample is held by the ten biggest clonotypes.

The germline V gene yields SGDLS for CDR1 and YYNGEE for CDR2. The cysteine opens and the phenylalanine closes a CDR3 of 17 amino acids. The sequence is cut down to CDR3 DNA, 51 bases in frame from base 1. Compared with germline, V lacks 1 base and J lacks 0 bases; bases without a gene match: 2. This sequence was found in a male patient aged 25 to 39 who received an allogeneic stem cell transplant from an unrelated donor, was CMV-positive, and had acute and chronic GVHD. A transplant means some T cells may be of graft donor rather than patient origin. The rearrangement joined TRBV9 to TRBJ2-3, with TRBD2 identical over 13 junction bases. The source material was PBMCs, sampled 441 days after allogeneic stem cell transplant with calcineurin inhibitor and methotrexate. The CDR3: CASSVTSGGASTDTQYF. The DNA is as follows: TGTGCCAGCAGCGTAACTAGCGGGGGGGCTAGCACAGATACGCAGTATTTT.